A selection of T cell receptor beta chains follows, all from one sample in a study of blood T cell repertoires in COVID-19. Sequencing was performed with immunoSEQ multiplex PCR; in TCRdb, only in-frame clones are kept and a portion is missing. The table lists 200,000 or so clones, about 91% of them singletons, with 2% to 2.5% in the top ten. Specimen: PBMCs or T cells enriched from blood (not recorded which). The receptors were gathered from a woman between 40 and 55 years old with acute COVID-19. CDR3s include the opening cysteine and the closing phenylalanine or tryptophan. D genes are given only for firm matches. Clone sizes are given selectively: once, few, many, or a class where the clone is expanded.

J gene: TRBJ2-7
D gene: .
clone size: .
V gene: TRBV3-1/TRBV3-2
CDR3 protein: CASSQGIGEQYF
CDR3 DNA: TGTGCCAGCAGCCAAGGTATCGGGGAGCAGTACTTC

J gene: TRBJ2-1
D gene: TRBD1
clone size: .
V gene: TRBV2
CDR3 protein: CASSQRQGNYNEQFF
CDR3 DNA: TGTGCCAGCAGTCAAAGACAGGGTAACTACAATGAGCAGTTCTTC

J gene: TRBJ2-5
D gene: TRBD2
clone size: few
V gene: TRBV3-1/TRBV3-2
CDR3 protein: CASSQEAGGLQETQYF
CDR3 DNA: TGTGCCAGCAGCCAAGAGGCGGGGGGACTCCAAGAGACCCAGTACTTC

J gene: TRBJ2-6
D gene: .
clone size: few
V gene: TRBV19
CDR3 protein: CASTPPGVGGANVLTF
CDR3 DNA: TGTGCCAGTACGCCTCCGGGGGTTGGTGGGGCCAACGTCCTGACTTTC

J gene: TRBJ2-5
D gene: TRBD2
clone size: few
V gene: TRBV9
CDR3 protein: CASSALGTSVGETQYF
CDR3 DNA: TGTGCCAGCAGCGCCCTGGGGACTAGCGTCGGGGAGACCCAGTACTTC

J gene: TRBJ1-5
D gene: .
clone size: once
V gene: TRBV12-5
CDR3 protein: CASGGESQPQHF
CDR3 DNA: TGTGCTAGTGGAGGGGAAAGTCAGCCCCAGCATTTT

J gene: TRBJ2-1
D gene: .
clone size: .
V gene: TRBV20-1
CDR3 protein: CSASGRGRFF
CDR3 DNA: TGCAGTGCTAGCGGGAGAGGGCGGTTCTTC

J gene: TRBJ1-1
D gene: .
clone size: .
V gene: TRBV19
CDR3 protein: CASSIWGGKNTEAFF
CDR3 DNA: TGTGCCAGTAGTATCTGGGGCGGAAAGAACACTGAAGCTTTCTTT

J gene: TRBJ2-4
D gene: TRBD2
clone size: once
V gene: TRBV3-1/TRBV3-2
CDR3 protein: CASSLAGDQYF
CDR3 DNA: TGTGCCAGCAGTCTAGCGGGAGATCAGTACTTC

J gene: TRBJ2-2
D gene: TRBD2
clone size: .
V gene: TRBV5-1
CDR3 protein: CASSLGFGRDTGELFF
CDR3 DNA: TGCGCCAGCAGCTTGGGATTTGGGAGGGACACCGGGGAGCTGTTTTTT

J gene: TRBJ2-2
D gene: TRBD2
clone size: .
V gene: TRBV6-2/TRBV6-3
CDR3 protein: CASSRGLAGYTGELFF
CDR3 DNA: TGTGCCAGCAGTAGAGGACTAGCGGGATACACCGGGGAGCTGTTTTTT

J gene: TRBJ2-5
D gene: .
clone size: .
V gene: TRBV5-6
CDR3 protein: CASSWTAQETQYF
CDR3 DNA: TGTGCCAGCAGCTGGACAGCTCAAGAGACCCAGTACTTC

J gene: TRBJ2-7
D gene: .
clone size: once
V gene: TRBV27
CDR3 protein: CASSLSQRGGSYEQYF
CDR3 DNA: TGTGCCAGCAGTTTAAGTCAGAGGGGGGGGTCCTACGAGCAGTACTTC

J gene: TRBJ1-1
D gene: .
clone size: once
V gene: TRBV12-3/TRBV12-4
CDR3 protein: CASSPDLNTEAFF
CDR3 DNA: TGTGCCAGCAGTCCAGATTTGAACACTGAAGCTTTCTTT

J gene: TRBJ2-7
D gene: TRBD2
clone size: .
V gene: TRBV7-8
CDR3 protein: CASSLGAAGGTLGQYF
CDR3 DNA: TGTGCCAGCAGCTTAGGGGCGGCGGGAGGGACCTTGGGGCAGTACTTC

J gene: TRBJ2-7
D gene: .
clone size: .
V gene: TRBV6-2/TRBV6-3
CDR3 protein: CASSPHGPNTKGDYEQYF
CDR3 DNA: TGTGCCAGCAGCCCTCATGGACCGAACACTAAGGGGGACTACGAGCAGTACTTC